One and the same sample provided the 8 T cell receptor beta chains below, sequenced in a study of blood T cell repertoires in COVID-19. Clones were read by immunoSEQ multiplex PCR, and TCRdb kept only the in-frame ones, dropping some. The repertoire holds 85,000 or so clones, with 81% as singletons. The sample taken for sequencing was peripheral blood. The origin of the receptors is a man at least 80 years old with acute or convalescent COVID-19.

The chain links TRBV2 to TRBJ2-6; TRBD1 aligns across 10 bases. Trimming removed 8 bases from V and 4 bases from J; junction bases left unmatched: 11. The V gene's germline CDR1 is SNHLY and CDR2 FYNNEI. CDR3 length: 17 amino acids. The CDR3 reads CASRPGTGANGANVLTF. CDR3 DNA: TGTGCCAGCCGTCCCGGGACAGGGGCTAACGGGGCCAACGTCCTGACTTTC.

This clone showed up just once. This CDR3 reads CASSRSGRGGTDTQYF. The CDR3 bases are TGTGCCAGCAGCCGTAGCGGGAGGGGGGGAACAGATACGCAGTATTTT. This sequence joins TRBV3-1 (or the pseudogene TRBV3-2) and TRBJ2-3; 11 bases match TRBD2. The V and J ends lost 4 bases and 3 bases, in that order; junction bases with no gene match: 6. Per germline, CDR1 LGHDT and CDR2 YNNKEL (reference sequence). The CDR3 consists of 16 residues.

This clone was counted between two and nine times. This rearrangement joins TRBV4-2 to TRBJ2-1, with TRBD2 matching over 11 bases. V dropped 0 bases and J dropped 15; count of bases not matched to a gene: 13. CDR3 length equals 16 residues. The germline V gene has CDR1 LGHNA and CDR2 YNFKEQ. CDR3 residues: CASSQETSGSWREGFF. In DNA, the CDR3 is TGTGCCAGCAGCCAAGAAACTAGCGGGAGTTGGAGAGAGGGGTTCTTC.

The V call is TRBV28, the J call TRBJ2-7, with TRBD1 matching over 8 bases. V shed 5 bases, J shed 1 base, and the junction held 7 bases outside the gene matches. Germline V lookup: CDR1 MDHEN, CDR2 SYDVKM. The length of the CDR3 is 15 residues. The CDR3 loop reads CASSTAGTGSYEQYF. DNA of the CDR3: TGTGCCAGCAGTACCGCCGGGACAGGATCCTACGAGCAGTACTTC.

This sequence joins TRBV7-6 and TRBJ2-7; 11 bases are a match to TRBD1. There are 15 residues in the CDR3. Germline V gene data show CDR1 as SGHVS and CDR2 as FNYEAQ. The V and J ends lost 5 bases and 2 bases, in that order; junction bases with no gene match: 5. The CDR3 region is CASSPGQGVPYEQYF. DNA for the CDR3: TGTGCCAGCAGCCCGGGACAGGGGGTTCCCTACGAGCAGTACTTC. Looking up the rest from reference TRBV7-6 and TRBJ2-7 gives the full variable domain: GAGVSQSPRYKVTKRGQDVALRCDPISGHVSLYWYRQALGQGPEFLTYFNYEAQQDKSGLPNDRFSAERPEGSISTLTIQRTEQRDSAMYRCASSPGQGVPYEQYFGPGTRLTVT.

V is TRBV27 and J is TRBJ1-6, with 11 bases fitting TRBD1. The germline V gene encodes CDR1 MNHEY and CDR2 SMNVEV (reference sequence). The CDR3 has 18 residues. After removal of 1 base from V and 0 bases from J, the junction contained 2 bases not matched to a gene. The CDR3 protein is CASSLFGTGGSYNSPLHF. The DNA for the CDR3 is TGTGCCAGCAGTTTATTTGGGACAGGGGGCTCCTATAATTCACCCCTCCACTTT.

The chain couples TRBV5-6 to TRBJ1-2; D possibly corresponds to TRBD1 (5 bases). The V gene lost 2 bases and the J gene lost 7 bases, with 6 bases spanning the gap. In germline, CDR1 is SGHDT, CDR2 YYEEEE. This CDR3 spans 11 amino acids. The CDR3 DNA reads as TGTGCCAGCAGCTTAGGGGCTGGCTACACCTTC. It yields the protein CASSLGAGYTF.

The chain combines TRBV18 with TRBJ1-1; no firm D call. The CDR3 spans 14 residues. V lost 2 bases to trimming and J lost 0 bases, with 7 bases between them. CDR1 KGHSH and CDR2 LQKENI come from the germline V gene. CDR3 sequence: CASSPSGLNTEAFF. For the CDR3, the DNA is TGTGCCAGCTCACCAAGCGGGTTGAACACTGAAGCTTTCTTT.